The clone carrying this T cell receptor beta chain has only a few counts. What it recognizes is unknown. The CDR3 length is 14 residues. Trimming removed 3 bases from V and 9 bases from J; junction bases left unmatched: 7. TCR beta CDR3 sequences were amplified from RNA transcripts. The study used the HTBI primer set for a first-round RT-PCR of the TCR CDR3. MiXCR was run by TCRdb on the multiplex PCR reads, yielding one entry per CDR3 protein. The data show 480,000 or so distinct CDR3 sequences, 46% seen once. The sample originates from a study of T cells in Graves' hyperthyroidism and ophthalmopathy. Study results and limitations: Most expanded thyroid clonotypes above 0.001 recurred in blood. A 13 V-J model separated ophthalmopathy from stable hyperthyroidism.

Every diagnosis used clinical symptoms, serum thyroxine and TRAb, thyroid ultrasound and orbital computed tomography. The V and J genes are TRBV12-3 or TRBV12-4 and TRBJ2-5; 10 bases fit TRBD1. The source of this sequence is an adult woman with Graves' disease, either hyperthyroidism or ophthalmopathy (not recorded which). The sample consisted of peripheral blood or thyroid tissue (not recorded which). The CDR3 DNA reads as TGTGCCAGCAGTTTGGGGACAGGGGCCCAGCCCCAGTACTTC. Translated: CASSLGTGAQPQYF.